What follows is one T cell receptor (beta chain) and its context. Its antigen remains unknown. The sample belongs to a study of cytomegalovirus exposure and HLA in healthy donors. Study conclusions and caveats: Within a later analysis, the majority of CMV-associated TCR beta chains appeared HLA-restricted. Another analysis was done later, and it associated approximately 18,000 TCR beta sequences with HLA alleles at 0.05 false discovery rate.

The PCR used 60 Vbeta and 13 Jbeta primers. Profiling relied on immunoSEQ multiplex PCR, and the TCRdb table lists in-frame clones only, not all of them. The sample consists of about 140,000 clones, roughly 85% of them appearing once. This CDR3 has 17 residues. Losses at the gene ends were 4 bases for V and 3 bases for J; bases not matched to a gene: 11. Germline-derived CDR1 and CDR2 are MNHNS and SASEGT. The rearrangement joins TRBV6-1 to TRBJ2-7; 11 bases are a match to TRBD1. The clonotype originates from a woman aged 25-40 years in good health and CMV-seronegative. Sequences were obtained from PBMCs. CDR3 residues: CASSGGQGAIQDYEQYF. CDR3 sequence (DNA): TGTGCCAGCAGTGGCGGACAGGGGGCGATCCAGGACTACGAGCAGTACTTC.